This T cell receptor beta chain is from a study of spatial heterogeneity in lung cancer. In the study overall: Available follow-up PBMC samples were sequenced, at a median of about two years post-resection. Overall study findings and caveats: Resection blood, more than follow-up blood, showed ubiquitous expanded tumor TCRs.

Stated time point: blood at routine non-recurrence follow-up after resection. Material for sequencing was whole RNA from tumor, nontumor lung or frozen PBMC, left unsorted. TCRdb reanalysed the 5' RACE reads using MiXCR and keeps one entry per CDR3 protein. The repertoire has 100,000 to 120,000 distinct CDR3 sequences, 11% of them found once; the top ten carry more than 20%. The CDR3 loop spans 13 amino acids. Germline V gives CDR1 KGHSH, CDR2 LQKENI. The V end was cut by 6 bases, the J end by 3 bases, with 11 bases between. As for this clonotype: The antigen is undetermined.

Source: PBMCs, taken at follow-up. The origin of this receptor is a female donor with early-stage non-small cell lung cancer. This chain joins TRBV18 and TRBJ1-1, with D perhaps matching TRBD1 (5 bases). The CDR3 region has the DNA TGTGCCAGCTCTTCTGGACAAGACACTGAAGCTTTCTTT. This translates into CASSSGQDTEAFF.